The source of this T cell receptor (beta chain) is a study of blood T cell repertoires in COVID-19. The overall study: PBMCs, B-cell-depleted T cells, or T cells were the source of the cDNA or gDNA that made up the material.

The germline V gene has CDR1 SGHRS and CDR2 YFSETQ. The CDR3 is 15 amino acids. Trimming removed 2 bases at V and 3 bases at J, with 9 bases between. Per the study methods: Estimates of nucleated cell counts were drawn from the amplification of reference gene primers. Data came from immunoSEQ multiplex PCR; TCRdb stores just in-frame clones and leaves some out. D and trimming come from the DNA, and the V and J calls and clone size come from that table. This table holds over 35,000 clones, 80% to 90% found once. Followed longitudinally, the Seattle patients had been enrolled during active infection. This clone was seen just once.

The clonotype comes from a woman of 80 years or more with COVID-19, enrolled during active disease. This chain uses TRBV5-1 with TRBJ2-6; D gene ambiguous. Specimen: peripheral blood. This chain's CDR3 is CASSLELGGANVLTF. CDR3 DNA: TGCGCCAGCAGCTTAGAGCTCGGTGGGGCCAACGTCCTGACTTTC.